One sample yielded the 30 T cell receptor beta chains listed below, sequenced in a study of shared clonotypes between healthy human individuals. Repertoires were generated with immunoSEQ multiplex PCR, while TCRdb's copy carries only in-frame clones and drops some. The data hold 2 million to 2.5 million clones, with 93% observed a single time. Sample: naive CD4+ T cells from PBMCs. This sample's subset: CD45RA+ positively selected. The origin of the receptors is a man younger than 35 in good health. Some clones in this sample may be carry-over from other donors' samples.

This chain joins TRBV27 and TRBJ1-2, with 7 bases fitting TRBD1. This CDR3 region has 15 residues. The ends lost 5 bases at V and 4 bases at J; junction bases unmatched: 10. Germline lookup yields CDR1 MNHEY and CDR2 SMNVEV (reference sequence). This CDR3 is CASSLRRQGPYGYTF. CDR3 nucleotides: TGTGCCAGCAGTCTCCGGAGACAGGGTCCCTATGGCTACACCTTC.

The chain uses TRBV11-3 and TRBJ2-7; D unresolved. Deletions cut 5 bases from V and 0 bases from J, with 11 bases between. CDR1 is SGHNT and CDR2 is YENEEA in the germline V gene. This CDR3 has 14 residues. CDR3 amino acids: CASSPSAFSYEQYF. The CDR3 DNA sequence: TGTGCCAGCAGCCCGTCAGCCTTCTCCTACGAGCAGTACTTC. The entire variable domain, with the rest obtained from reference TRBV11-3 and TRBJ2-7, is as follows: EAGVVQSPRYKIIEKKQPVAFWCNPISGHNTLYWYLQNLGQGPELLIRYENEEAVDDSQLPKDRFSAERLKGVDSTLKIQPAELGDSAVYLCASSPSAFSYEQYFGPGTRLTVT.

The chain combines TRBV2 with TRBJ1-1; D is uncertain. Trimming stripped 7 bases from V and 6 bases from J, with 15 bases between. This CDR3 has 13 amino acids. The germline CDR1 and CDR2 sequences are SNHLY and FYNNEI. CDR3 sequence (DNA): TGTGCCAGCACTATACCTGGGCGGCCTGAAGCTTTCTTT. Translation: CASTIPGRPEAFF.

The V call is TRBV5-4, the J call TRBJ2-5; D unresolved. The germline gives CDR1 SGHNT, CDR2 YYREEE (reference sequence). The CDR3 consists of 15 residues. Between the trimmed V and J ends, which lost 1 base and 1 base, there was a span of 11 bases. The CDR3 DNA follows: TGTGCCAGCAGCTTGTCGCAGGTCCTCCAAGAGACCCAGTACTTC. This codes for CASSLSQVLQETQYF.

The chain combines TRBV5-6 with TRBJ1-6; possibly TRBD1 for D (6 bases). Germline CDR1 reads SGHDT; CDR2 reads YYEEEE. V was trimmed by 2 bases and J by 9 bases, leaving 12 bases between them. CDR3 length: 14 residues. The CDR3: CASSFNREGSPLHF. DNA of the CDR3: TGTGCCAGCAGCTTTAACAGGGAAGGTTCACCCCTCCACTTT.

Points on this clone: Additional DNA sequences in this sample encode the identical CDR3. The gene calls are TRBV28 and TRBJ2-3; weak D call: TRBD1 (5 bases). This CDR3 region has 12 residues. Deletions cut 7 bases from V and 3 bases from J, with 8 bases between. Germline V gene sequence: CDR1 MDHEN, CDR2 SYDVKM. This CDR3 is CASKDSTDTQYF. Here the CDR3 DNA reads TGTGCCAGCAAAGACAGTACAGATACGCAGTATTTT.

This chain uses TRBV11-3 with TRBJ2-7; 7 bases fit TRBD2. CDR3 size: 16 residues. Germline CDR1 and CDR2: SGHNT and YENEEA. The J segment lost 2 bases and the V segment lost 3 bases, leaving 10 bases of the junction unmatched. CDR3: CASSLSGTSGAYEQYF. CDR3 in DNA: TGTGCCAGCAGCTTGAGCGGGACCTCCGGTGCCTACGAGCAGTACTTC.

The V gene is TRBV5-1, the J gene TRBJ1-1, with D possibly TRBD1 on 6 matching bases. The CDR3 is made up of 16 amino acids. Germline loops: CDR1 SGHRS, CDR2 YFSETQ. V lost 5 bases, J lost 1 base, and 18 bases lay in between. CDR3 protein: CASRPAGQGPNTEAFF. CDR3 nucleotides: TGCGCCAGCAGACCGGCGGGTCAGGGGCCGAACACTGAAGCTTTCTTT.

This clone was seen only once. This chain links TRBV29-1 with TRBJ2-1; no firm D call. The germline V gene has CDR1 SQVTM and CDR2 ANQGSEA. The CDR3 sequence is 14 residues long. Deletions cut 2 bases from V and 2 bases from J, with 10 bases between. CDR3 bases: TGCAGCGTTGAACGGGCAGAGACCTACAATGAGCAGTTCTTC. This codes for CSVERAETYNEQFF.

For the CDR3, the DNA is TGCGCCAGCAGCGACGTGGCCCCAAGCGAGCAGTACTTC. Residues: CASSDVAPSEQYF. This rearrangement joins TRBV5-1 to TRBJ2-7; D ambiguous. Looked up from germline, CDR1 is SGHRS and CDR2 is YFSETQ. This CDR3 has 13 amino acids. The V gene lost 4 bases and the J gene lost 6 bases, with 14 bases spanning the gap.

This chain links TRBV11-3 with TRBJ2-1, with 8 positions matching TRBD2. Per germline, CDR1 SGHNT and CDR2 YENEEA. CDR3 length: 14 residues. Trimming cost V 5 bases and J 9 bases; bases outside gene matches: 9. The CDR3 DNA is TGTGCCAGCAGCACGAGCGGGAGTGGACCTGAGCAGTTCTTC. It yields the protein CASSTSGSGPEQFF. Complete variable domain (other parts from reference TRBV11-3 and TRBJ2-1): EAGVVQSPRYKIIEKKQPVAFWCNPISGHNTLYWYLQNLGQGPELLIRYENEEAVDDSQLPKDRFSAERLKGVDSTLKIQPAELGDSAVYLCASSTSGSGPEQFFGPGTRLTVL.

The rearrangement links TRBV9 to TRBJ1-1; maybe TRBD1 (5 bases). The germline V gene has CDR1 SGDLS and CDR2 YYNGEE. Trimming cost V 4 bases and J 4 bases, with 11 bases left between them. CDR3 size: 13 residues. CDR3 sequence reads: CASSSRQFTEAFF. In nucleotides, the CDR3 is TGTGCCAGCAGCTCACGACAGTTCACTGAAGCTTTCTTT.

The chain couples TRBV9 to TRBJ1-1; D gene uncertain. The CDR3 contains 14 residues. Germline assignment: CDR1 SGDLS and CDR2 YYNGEE. V dropped 4 bases and J dropped 6 bases, with 16 bases sitting between them. CDR3 amino acids: CASSIRYQDAEAFF. CDR3 nucleotide sequence: TGTGCCAGCAGCATACGATACCAGGACGCTGAAGCTTTCTTT.

The V gene is TRBV5-1, the J gene TRBJ2-1, with 9 bases identical to TRBD2. Germline V gene lookup returns CDR1 SGHRS and CDR2 YFSETQ. The CDR3 is 16 residues long. V dropped 2 bases and J dropped 8; count of bases not matched to a gene: 11. CDR3 nucleotides: TGCGCCAGCAGCTTTTTGACTAGCGGACTTGTGGATGAGCAGTTCTTC. It is translated as CASSFLTSGLVDEQFF.

The chain has TRBV4-1 and TRBJ2-7; TRBD1 agrees at 9 bases. The V gene's germline CDR1 is MGHRA and CDR2 YSYEKL. The CDR3 loop spans 15 amino acids. Germline trimming cut 1 base from V and 3 bases from J; bases unmatched to any gene: 4. CDR3 nucleotide sequence: TGCGCCAGCAGCCAAGTCCGGGACAGGGTCTACGAGCAGTACTTC. Translating gives CASSQVRDRVYEQYF.

With regard to this clone: The sample contains more than one DNA sequence encoding this CDR3. The rearrangement uses TRBV7-3 and TRBJ2-1; 8 bases are shared with TRBD2. Germline loops: CDR1 SGHTA, CDR2 FQGTGA. The CDR3 loop spans 15 amino acids. J gave up 6 bases and V 1 base, and 5 bases lay outside the gene matches. CDR3 residues: CASSLRLAGINEQFF. The CDR3 DNA follows: TGTGCCAGCAGCTTAAGGCTAGCGGGTATCAATGAGCAGTTCTTC.

This chain connects TRBV5-1 to TRBJ2-7; 8 bases fit TRBD2. Germline CDR1 SGHRS, CDR2 YFSETQ. The V and J ends lost 3 bases and 6 bases, in that order; junction bases with no gene match: 11. This CDR3 comprises 15 residues. The CDR3 here is CASSSVSGSGSEQYF. The DNA for the CDR3 is TGCGCCAGCAGCTCTGTGAGCGGGAGTGGTTCCGAGCAGTACTTC.

The CDR3 protein is CASSPPRIAGEDTQYF. The CDR3 nucleotides are TGTGCCAGCAGCCCCCCCCGAATAGCGGGAGAAGATACGCAGTATTTT. This chain joins TRBV16 and TRBJ2-3; 9 bases align to TRBD2. Germline V gives CDR1 KGHSY, CDR2 FQNENV. V dropped 4 bases and J dropped 5; count of bases not matched to a gene: 10. The length of the CDR3 is 16 residues.

The genes are TRBV19 and TRBJ2-2; 10 nucleotides align to TRBD2. There are 16 residues in the CDR3. CDR1 is LNHDA and CDR2 is SQIVND in the germline V gene (reference sequence). The V gene end was trimmed by 5 bases and the J gene end by 2 bases; junction bases not matched to a gene: 5. CDR3 sequence: CASSVTSGTNTGELFF. CDR3 in DNA: TGTGCCAGTAGTGTCACTAGCGGGACCAACACCGGGGAGCTGTTTTTT.

This sequence joins TRBV27 and TRBJ2-7; 12 bases map to TRBD2. Germline CDR1 is MNHEY and CDR2 is SMNVEV (reference sequence). J was trimmed by 5 bases and V by 5 bases; bases with no gene match: 7. CDR3 size: 15 residues. The CDR3 DNA reads as TGTGCCAGCAGTCTTCTAGCGGGAGGGAACCACGAGCAGTACTTC. Translated: CASSLLAGGNHEQYF.

This clone has only one observation. This same CDR3 is encoded by further DNA sequences in the sample. This chain connects TRBV19 to TRBJ1-1; 7 nucleotides align to TRBD1. V was clipped by 5 bases and J by 1 base; unmatched bases: 4. Per germline, CDR1 LNHDA and CDR2 SQIVND (reference sequence). CDR3 size: 14 residues. The CDR3 here is CASSGGQANTEAFF. CDR3 sequence (DNA): TGTGCCAGTAGTGGAGGACAGGCGAACACTGAAGCTTTCTTT.

In the case of this clone: Other DNA sequences from this sample encode an identical CDR3 as well. The rearrangement joins TRBV18 to TRBJ1-5, with 9 bases lining up with TRBD1. The germline V gene has CDR1 KGHSH and CDR2 LQKENI. V trimming: 3 bases; J trimming: 4 bases; junction bases outside the gene matches: 1. This CDR3 spans 14 amino acids. CDR3 nucleotide sequence: TGTGCCAGCTCACCCGGACAGGGGAATCAGCCCCAGCATTTT. It yields the protein CASSPGQGNQPQHF. Based on the CDR3 plus reference TRBV18 and TRBJ1-5, the full variable domain is NAGVMQNPRHLVRRRGQEARLRCSPMKGHSHVYWYRQLPEEGLKFMVYLQKENIIDESGMPKERFSAEFPKEGPSILRIQQVVRGDSAAYFCASSPGQGNQPQHFGDGTRLSIL.

The V and J genes are TRBV2 and TRBJ2-2; D is uncertain. CDR3 length: 14 residues. Germline V gene data show CDR1 as SNHLY and CDR2 as FYNNEI. Trimming removed 2 bases at V and 1 base at J, with 5 bases between. In DNA, the CDR3 is TGTGCCAGCAGTGAACACGGGAACACCGGGGAGCTGTTTTTT. Encoded protein: CASSEHGNTGELFF.

This clone was observed a few times. The chain employs TRBV28 and TRBJ1-5; the D is unclear. Trimming removed 5 bases from V and 7 bases from J, with 15 bases in between. CDR1 MDHEN and CDR2 SYDVKM come from the germline V gene. The CDR3 contains 14 residues. This CDR3 is CASSVTPTRQPQHF. The CDR3, as DNA: TGTGCCAGCAGTGTGACACCAACGAGGCAGCCCCAGCATTTT.

This rearrangement joins TRBV4-1 to TRBJ1-3, with D possibly matching TRBD1 (5 bases). The germline V gene encodes CDR1 MGHRA and CDR2 YSYEKL. Between the trimmed V and J ends, which lost 0 bases and 2 bases, there was a span of 11 bases. The CDR3 sequence is 16 residues long. CDR3 loop: CASSQEGPRAGNTIYF. Here the CDR3 DNA reads TGCGCCAGCAGCCAAGAGGGGCCAAGGGCTGGAAACACCATATATTTT.

The CDR3 nucleotides read TGTGCCAGCAGCCCTGCAAGGGCCTACGAGCAGTACTTC. This encodes CASSPARAYEQYF. The rearrangement uses TRBV5-8 and TRBJ2-7; D gene ambiguous. The germline V gene encodes CDR1 SGHTS and CDR2 YDEGEE. The CDR3 spans 13 residues. The V end lost 4 bases, the J end lost 2 bases, and 10 bases lay between the germline ends.

This clone was picked up a small number of times. This chain uses TRBV18 with TRBJ2-1, with TRBD1 identical over 7 bases. This CDR3 region has 13 residues. CDR1 and CDR2 (germline): KGHSH, LQKENI. The V gene end was trimmed by 4 bases and the J gene end by 9 bases; junction bases not matched to a gene: 6. The CDR3 nucleotides are TGTGCCAGCTCACTAGACAGGGTGGCTGAGCAGTTCTTC. This translates into CASSLDRVAEQFF.

This clone occurred once. V usage is TRBV11-3 and J usage is TRBJ2-6; no firm D call. In germline, CDR1 is SGHNT, CDR2 YENEEA. This CDR3 is 15 amino acids long. V lost 1 base, J lost 2 bases, and 6 bases lay in between. The CDR3 nucleotides are TGTGCCAGCAGCTTAGGGGGTACTGGGGCCAACGTCCTGACTTTC. This gives the protein CASSLGGTGANVLTF. The full variable domain, in which reference TRBV11-3 and TRBJ2-6 provide the parts outside the CDR3, is EAGVVQSPRYKIIEKKQPVAFWCNPISGHNTLYWYLQNLGQGPELLIRYENEEAVDDSQLPKDRFSAERLKGVDSTLKIQPAELGDSAVYLCASSLGGTGANVLTFGAGSRLTVL.

The rearrangement joins TRBV9 to TRBJ1-2; D call uncertain. The V end lost 4 bases, the J end lost 3 bases, and 13 bases lay between the germline ends. The CDR3 runs 14 residues. CDR1 SGDLS and CDR2 YYNGEE come from the germline V gene. CDR3 DNA: TGTGCCAGCAGCCCTTCCCCGGTTGACTATGGCTACACCTTC. This translates into CASSPSPVDYGYTF.

The gene calls are TRBV6-1 and TRBJ1-6; D is ambiguous. This CDR3 is built from 13 residues. Germline CDR1 and CDR2: MNHNS and SASEGT. The V and J ends lost 2 bases and 2 bases respectively, with 1 base between them. This CDR3 is CASSETYNSPLHF. The CDR3 DNA reads as TGTGCCAGCAGTGAAACCTATAATTCACCCCTCCACTTT.